The clone carrying this T cell receptor beta chain was observed many times. This sample is part of a study of T-cell reconstitution after alpha-beta-depleted transplantation in children. This CDR3 has 13 amino acids. The V gene lost 6 bases and the J gene lost 6 bases, with 15 bases spanning the gap. The germline CDR1 and CDR2 sequences are SQVTM and ANQGSEA. The library targeted TCRbeta and was prepared with unique molecular identifiers. A single record per CDR3 protein comes from TCRdb applying MiXCR to the PCR reads. This table has hundreds of thousands of distinct CDR3 sequences, roughly 15% appearing once.

The rearrangement links TRBV29-1 to TRBJ1-5, with a possible D match to TRBD1 (5 bases). The sequence derives from a human donor who donated a stem cell graft to a child with acute myeloid leukemia. The specimen was PBMCs from the stem cell graft donor, collected from the stem cell graft. The CDR3 loop reads CSVQGNSGQPQHF. CDR3 in DNA: TGCAGCGTCCAGGGTAACTCCGGTCAGCCCCAGCATTTT. The variable domain in full, with the rest retrieved from reference TRBV29-1 and TRBJ1-5, is SAVISQKPSRDICQRGTSLTIQCQVDSQVTMMFWYRQQPGQSLTLIATANQGSEATYESGFVIDKFPISRPNLTFSTLTVSNMSPEDSSIYLCSVQGNSGQPQHFGDGTRLSIL.